The source of this T cell receptor beta chain is a study of identical twins. In TCRdb, the 5' RACE reads were re-called with MiXCR into one record per CDR3 protein. Here the sample spans more than 400,000 distinct CDR3 sequences, roughly 15% being singletons. The CDR3 runs 19 residues. With 5 bases clipped from V and 3 bases from J, the junction kept 15 bases outside the gene matches. Per germline, CDR1 SGHTA and CDR2 FQGTGA. A further study also used this sample, focusing on yellow fever vaccine responses in identical twins.

What was sequenced was CD4+ T cells sorted from blood. The chain carries TRBV7-3 and TRBJ2-3, with TRBD2 matching 12 bases. This TCR derives from a woman between 18 and 29 years old in good health. The CDR3 nucleotides read TGTGCCAGCAGCACAGGACTAGCGGGATACGTAGGAGGGACAGATACGCAGTATTTT. It yields the protein CASSTGLAGYVGGTDTQYF.